This is a list of T cell receptor beta chains from one sample in a study of OX40 agonist ivuxolimab in advanced cancers. Data came from immunoSEQ multiplex PCR; TCRdb stores just in-frame clones and leaves some out. This table has 100,000 or so clones, approximately 94% appearing once. Sequencing used CD4+ or CD8+ T cells sorted from blood, obtained in a trial of the OX40 agonist ivuxolimab. The receptors shown here come from an adult with an advanced solid tumor such as melanoma, head and neck, liver or kidney cancer. Both conserved end residues are part of each CDR3. Each record gives: CDR3 DNA, CDR3 protein, J gene, clone size, D gene, V gene. D genes are given only for firm matches. Size tells how often a clone was seen (once, few, many) or the class of an expanded clone, and some rows leave it out.

TGTGCCAGTAGACAAGGACTAGCGGGAGGTCGGAACACCGGGGAGCTGTTTTTT | CASRQGLAGGRNTGELFF | TRBJ2-2 | once | TRBD2 | TRBV19
TGTGCCAGCAGCACACGTAGCGGGGACCCCTACAATGAGCAGTTCTTC | CASSTRSGDPYNEQFF | TRBJ2-1 | NA | TRBD2 | TRBV7-8
TGCGCCAGCAGCCCTCAGGGGGCTGGGGGCTACACCTTC | CASSPQGAGGYTF | TRBJ1-2 | NA | TRBD1 | TRBV4-1
TGTGCCAGTAGTAGGACAGGGAACCTCCAAGAGACCCAGTACTTC | CASSRTGNLQETQYF | TRBJ2-5 | NA | TRBD1 | TRBV19
TGTGCCAGCAGCCTTCGTGGGCCCCGGGTGGATACGCAGTATTTT | CASSLRGPRVDTQYF | TRBJ2-3 | NA | NA | TRBV5-6
TGCGCCAGCAGCCGAGATGGGGGTTCCACAGATACGCAGTATTTT | CASSRDGGSTDTQYF | TRBJ2-3 | few | NA | TRBV5-1
TGCAGCTCCTCGCGGCAGGGGGGCGAGACCCAGTACTTC | CSSSRQGGETQYF | TRBJ2-5 | NA | NA | TRBV29-1
TGTGCCAGCTCACCCCCAACCGGGACAGGGGGCTATCAGCCCCAGCATTTT | CASSPPTGTGGYQPQHF | TRBJ1-5 | NA | TRBD1 | TRBV18
TGTGCCAGCAGCTTGACGCCAGGGGGGAATCAGCCCCAGCATTTT | CASSLTPGGNQPQHF | TRBJ1-5 | NA | TRBD1 | TRBV5-6
TGCAGCGTTGAAAGGGGCTCACCGGGACAGGGGGCCTATGGCTACACCTTC | CSVERGSPGQGAYGYTF | TRBJ1-2 | few | TRBD1 | TRBV29-1
TGTGCCAGTAGTACCCTCGTTCATAGAGGGAGCTATGGCTACACCTTC | CASSTLVHRGSYGYTF | TRBJ1-2 | NA | NA | TRBV19
TGTGCCAGCAGCCAATCTCGGCCGGCGAACACTGAAGCTTTCTTT | CASSQSRPANTEAFF | TRBJ1-1 | once | NA | TRBV7-8
TGTGCCAGCAGTCCGATGAGGGCAAACTATGGCTACACCTTC | CASSPMRANYGYTF | TRBJ1-2 | NA | NA | TRBV2
TGTGCCAGCAGCCGTGCGGGACCGGGGAATTCACCCCTCCACTTT | CASSRAGPGNSPLHF | TRBJ1-6 | NA | NA | TRBV7-2
TGCGCCAGCAGCCAGCCCACGACAGGGAGCGAGCAGTACTTC | CASSQPTTGSEQYF | TRBJ2-7 | once | TRBD1 | TRBV4-1
TGTGCCAGCAGCTACCGGGGCGCTGGGTCCTACGAGCAGTACTTC | CASSYRGAGSYEQYF | TRBJ2-7 | once | NA | TRBV5-8
TGCGCCAGCAGCCAAGACCATCAGTGGGGGGGAGAGACCCAGTACTTC | CASSQDHQWGGETQYF | TRBJ2-5 | NA | TRBD2 | TRBV4-3
TGTGCCATCAGTGAAGGGTCTGGAGGGGGCTATGGCTACACCTTC | CAISEGSGGGYGYTF | TRBJ1-2 | once | NA | TRBV10-3
TGCGCCAGCAGCTTGGCCCCCTGGGCAGGGGGCACGAACACTGAAGCTTTCTTT | CASSLAPWAGGTNTEAFF | TRBJ1-1 | NA | TRBD1 | TRBV5-1
TGTGCCAGCAGCAGTACAGGGGATCAAGAGACCCAGTACTTC | CASSSTGDQETQYF | TRBJ2-5 | NA | TRBD1 | TRBV5-4
TGTGCCAGCAGCTTAGCGACCGCGGGATACAATGAGCAGTTCTTC | CASSLATAGYNEQFF | TRBJ2-1 | NA | NA | TRBV7-2
TGCGCCAGCAGCTTGGTCAGCCTGAACACTGAAGCTTTCTTT | CASSLVSLNTEAFF | TRBJ1-1 | NA | NA | TRBV5-1
TGTGCCAGCAGTGACGGCGGCACCACCTACAATGAGCAGTTCTTC | CASSDGGTTYNEQFF | TRBJ2-1 | NA | NA | TRBV6-4
TGTGCCAGCAGCCGTAGCGGGGGTACCTACGAGCAGTACTTC | CASSRSGGTYEQYF | TRBJ2-7 | NA | TRBD2 | TRBV7-2
TGTGCCAGCAGTTACAGGGGGTATGGCTACACCTTC | CASSYRGYGYTF | TRBJ1-2 | NA | NA | TRBV6-5
TGTGCCAGCAGTCTCAAAGAGGGCACTGAAGCTTTCTTT | CASSLKEGTEAFF | TRBJ1-1 | NA | NA | TRBV27
TGCGCCAGCAGCGCGGGGATTGTCATGAACACTGAAGCTTTCTTT | CASSAGIVMNTEAFF | TRBJ1-1 | NA | NA | TRBV5-1
TGTGCCAGCAGCGGATACAGGGGCGAGCAGTACTTC | CASSGYRGEQYF | TRBJ2-7 | NA | TRBD1 | TRBV6-5
TGTGCCAGTAGTATAGTCGGGGAGCCGAAGACCCAGTACTTC | CASSIVGEPKTQYF | TRBJ2-5 | once | NA | TRBV19
TGTGCCAGCAGCTTAGTCAGGTCCAGCTCTGGAAACACCATATATTTT | CASSLVRSSSGNTIYF | TRBJ1-3 | NA | NA | TRBV11-2
TGTGCCAGCTCACCACCGCCAGGGGACTATAGCGGCAATCAGCCCCAGCATTTT | CASSPPPGDYSGNQPQHF | TRBJ1-5 | NA | NA | TRBV18
TGCGCCAGCAGCTTGGGACAATCGCCCACCTTC | CASSLGQSPTF | TRBJ1-2 | few | NA | TRBV5-1
TGTGCCAGCAGCTTAGGGGCAGGTAGAACACCGAACTATGGCTACACCTTC | CASSLGAGRTPNYGYTF | TRBJ1-2 | NA | NA | TRBV11-2
TGTGCCAGCAGCTTAGCGCTTACAGCGAGTACGGAGACCCAGTACTTC | CASSLALTASTETQYF | TRBJ2-5 | NA | NA | TRBV7-9
TGTGCCAGCAGCCCGGGGACAGGGGGATACGAGCAGTACTTC | CASSPGTGGYEQYF | TRBJ2-7 | NA | TRBD1 | TRBV7-3
TGCGCCAGCAGCGTCAACCGGGACAGGGGGAATTCACCCCTCCACTTT | CASSVNRDRGNSPLHF | TRBJ1-6 | NA | TRBD1 | TRBV5-1
TGTGCCAGTAGTATACAGGGGGTACTCTCCTACAATGAGCAGTTCTTC | CASSIQGVLSYNEQFF | TRBJ2-1 | NA | TRBD1 | TRBV19
TGTGCCAGCAGCTTCGAGGGGCGCGACTATGGCTACACCTTC | CASSFEGRDYGYTF | TRBJ1-2 | NA | NA | TRBV7-9
TGTGCCAGCAGCTCCCAGGGTCAGCCCCAGCATTTT | CASSSQGQPQHF | TRBJ1-5 | NA | NA | TRBV6-1
TGCGCCAGCAGCCAAGTGCCGGCTAGCGGGGTATTAAATACGCAGTATTTT | CASSQVPASGVLNTQYF | TRBJ2-3 | NA | TRBD2 | TRBV4-1
TGTGCCAGCAGTTTACCTCAGACAGGGTCTGAGACTTTCTTT | CASSLPQTGSETFF | TRBJ1-1 | NA | TRBD1 | TRBV28
TGTGCCAGCAGCTTAGCGGGGGGAGATACGCAGTATTTT | CASSLAGGDTQYF | TRBJ2-3 | NA | NA | TRBV7-2
TGCGCCAGCAGTAGGGGCCTGAGAGCAGGGGGCACAGATACGCAGTATTTT | CASSRGLRAGGTDTQYF | TRBJ2-3 | NA | NA | TRBV5-1
TGCGCCAGCAGCCAAGTCGGGGGGCTAAAAGGGGCCAACGTCCTGACTTTC | CASSQVGGLKGANVLTF | TRBJ2-6 | NA | NA | TRBV4-3
TGTGCCAGCAGAGGGACCACTGAAGCTTTCTTT | CASRGTTEAFF | TRBJ1-1 | NA | NA | TRBV6-1
TGTGCCTGGATGGGCGGGAGCTCCTACGAGCAGTACTTC | CAWMGGSSYEQYF | TRBJ2-7 | NA | TRBD2 | TRBV30
TGTGCCAGCGCGAAACAGGGAGGAATGGAGCAGTACTTC | CASAKQGGMEQYF | TRBJ2-7 | NA | NA | TRBV6-5
TGTGCCAGCAGCTTAGATGGACGCTCACCCCTCCACTTT | CASSLDGRSPLHF | TRBJ1-6 | NA | NA | TRBV7-9